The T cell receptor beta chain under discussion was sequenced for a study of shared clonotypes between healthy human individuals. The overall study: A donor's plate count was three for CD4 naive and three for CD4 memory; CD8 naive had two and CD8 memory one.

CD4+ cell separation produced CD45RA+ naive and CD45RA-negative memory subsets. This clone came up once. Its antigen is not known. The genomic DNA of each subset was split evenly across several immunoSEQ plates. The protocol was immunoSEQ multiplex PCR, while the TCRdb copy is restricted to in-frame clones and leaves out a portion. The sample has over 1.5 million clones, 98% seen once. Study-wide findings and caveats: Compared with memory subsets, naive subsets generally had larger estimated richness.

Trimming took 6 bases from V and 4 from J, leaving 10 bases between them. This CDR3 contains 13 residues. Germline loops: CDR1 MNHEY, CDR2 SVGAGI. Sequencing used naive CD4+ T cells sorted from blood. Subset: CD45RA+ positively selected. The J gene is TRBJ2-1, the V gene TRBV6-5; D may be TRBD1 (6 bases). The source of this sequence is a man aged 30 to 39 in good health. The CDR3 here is CASRAGDYNEQFF. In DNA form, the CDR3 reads TGTGCCAGCAGGGCAGGGGATTACAATGAGCAGTTCTTC.